This TCR beta chain was observed in a study of T cells after yellow fever vaccination (dated by TCRdb to between 2018 and 2021). Some background on the complete study: Libraries from fractions with low cell numbers were prepared with the SMART-Seq v4 Ultra Low Input RNA kit. Blood was drawn at multiple timepoints before and after primary and secondary immunization, with bulk PBMC replicates and cell subsets isolated. Two healthy male donors made up the cohort, one aged 18 to 29 years and the other aged 30 to 40 years. To follow T-cell clones before and after primary and booster YFV17D yellow fever vaccination, bulk TCR alpha and beta repertoires were sequenced over time.

The treatment or condition label for this specimen denotes: live attenuated yellow fever vaccine strain. At each blood-draw timepoint, two biological replicates of bulk PBMCs were obtained. A standard Ficoll-Paque protocol was used to isolate PBMCs from peripheral blood. TriZol was used to extract RNA from bulk PBMCs, from CD4 and CD8 fractions, and from dextramer-positive and dextramer-negative fractions. Notes on this clonotype: No cognate antigen has been identified for it. It has no much larger one-base neighbor in the sample; base qualities were not kept.

Here is what the overall study found, with its caveats: A small share of clonotypes occurred in both CD4 and CD8 compartments, likely arising from convergent recombination. FACS-sorted repertoires could contain abundant contaminating clonotypes from the bulk population, so computational filtering was required. The study included only a couple of donors, which limits how far the findings can be generalized. After the booster, most clones that had expanded after primary vaccination were detected again (over 95% of CD4 and around 88% of CD8), suggesting broad maintenance of memory. Compared with the primary T-cell response, the secondary T-cell response was weaker but faster, peaking on day 5 rather than day 15.

TCR cDNA was synthesized by 5'RACE template switching, through which a universal primer site and unique molecular identifiers were introduced. cDNA synthesis was primed from both the TCR alpha and TCR beta constant segments. Library amplification used two PCR steps, and the second PCR step added sample barcodes and sequencing adapters. Libraries were sequenced on Illumina HiSeq 2500 (2x100 bp) or NovaSeq (2x150 bp). The study's own analysis went as follows. Reads were demultiplexed and collapsed into UMI consensus sequences with MIGEC, and V(D)J alignment was performed with MiXCR. Using edgeR on replicate PBMC samples, clonotypes were called vaccine-responding if FDR was below 0.01 and the log2 fold change was above 5 up to day 15. Each bulk clonotype was labeled CD4 or CD8 based on which sequenced repertoire, CD4 or CD8, contained the clonotype at higher abundance. TCRdb's own reprocessing of the public reads used fastp at Q25 and MiXCR and kept productive beta chains. For every CDR3 protein sequence, its rows merge into one entry that carries the most common genes and DNA. The V and J calls shown here were made by TCRdb, not taken from the authors' results. This sample gives hundreds of thousands of distinct CDR3 sequences in total; 8% to 9.5% of them show up just once. The ten biggest clones cover 15% to 20% of the sample.

The sequences come from PBMCs, collected around 45 days after the first yellow fever vaccination. The TCR originated in a man between 18 and 29 years old who received the YFV17D yellow fever vaccine.

The CDR3 loop reads CASSPGWAGGGQPQHF. Here is the DNA: TGTGCCAGCTCCCCCGGATGGGCAGGGGGTGGCCAGCCCCAGCATTTT. The sequence joins TRBV18 to TRBJ1-5; 7 central bases correspond to TRBD1. The cysteine opens and the phenylalanine closes a CDR3 of 16 amino acids. Just CDR3 DNA is preserved here, 48 bases in frame from base 1. Compared with germline, V lacks 6 bases and J lacks 7 bases; bases without a gene match: 15. CDR1 and CDR2 (KGHSH, LQKENI) derive from the germline V gene.